A selection of T cell receptor beta chains follows, all from one sample in a study of blood T cell repertoires in COVID-19. Data came from immunoSEQ multiplex PCR; TCRdb stores just in-frame clones and leaves some out. The sample has approximately 90,000 clones; under 85% are singletons. The sequencing input was peripheral blood. The receptors stem from a human donor in a cohort sampled during active COVID-19. The CDR3 runs from the conserved cysteine through the conserved F or W. The D gene is left open where the match is weak. Where a row states a size, it is once, few, many or the class of an expanded clone; other rows omit it.

size	V	J	D	CDR3	DNA
once	TRBV5-4	TRBJ1-1	.	CASSLGLSNTEAFF	TGTGCCAGCAGCTTGGGACTTTCGAACACTGAAGCTTTCTTT
.	TRBV7-9	TRBJ1-1	.	CASSSGRPF	TGTGCCAGCAGCTCCGGTCGCCCTTTT
few	TRBV5-6	TRBJ1-5	.	CASSLAGGSNQPQHF	TGTGCCAGCAGCTTGGCCGGGGGGAGCAATCAGCCCCAGCATTTT
.	TRBV27	TRBJ1-1	.	CASSLSGYGTEAFF	TGTGCCAGCAGTTTATCCGGGTACGGCACTGAAGCTTTCTTT
.	TRBV11-1	TRBJ2-7	TRBD2	CASSLELAGYEQYF	TGTGCCAGCAGCTTAGAACTAGCGGGCTACGAGCAGTACTTC
.	TRBV27	TRBJ2-3	TRBD2	CASSLRAGLAGTDTQYF	TGTGCCAGCAGTTTAAGGGCAGGACTAGCGGGGACAGATACGCAGTATTTT
.	TRBV5-4	TRBJ1-4	TRBD1	CASSFMEHNRGKLFF	TGTGCCAGCAGCTTTATGGAGCATAACAGGGGAAAACTGTTTTTT
.	TRBV18	TRBJ2-7	.	CASSPLRDLGEQYF	TGTGCCAGCTCACCCCTCAGGGATCTCGGCGAGCAGTACTTC
.	TRBV10-1	TRBJ1-6	.	CASSEVSEGEVAKSPLHF	TGCGCCAGCAGTGAAGTTAGTGAGGGGGAAGTCGCGAAATCACCCCTCCACTTT
.	TRBV5-4	TRBJ2-7	TRBD1	CASTPDRGGAQYF	TGTGCCAGCACCCCGGACAGGGGAGGGGCGCAGTACTTC
.	TRBV5-1	TRBJ2-3	.	CASSLQGGTTDTQYF	TGCGCCAGCAGCTTGCAGGGAGGTACCACAGATACGCAGTATTTT
.	TRBV7-9	TRBJ2-2	TRBD1	CASSPRDSPTGELFF	TGTGCCAGCAGCCCACGGGACAGTCCCACCGGGGAGCTGTTTTTT
.	TRBV28	TRBJ1-1	.	CASSFGLGGGTEAFF	TGTGCCAGCAGTTTTGGGCTGGGGGGAGGCACTGAAGCTTTCTTT
.	TRBV7-2	TRBJ2-7	TRBD1	CASSLRQGAYEQYF	TGTGCCAGCAGCCTAAGACAGGGCGCCTACGAGCAGTACTTC
.	TRBV24-1	TRBJ2-1	TRBD1	CATSGIQGASYNEQFF	TGTGCCACCAGTGGAATACAGGGGGCCTCCTACAATGAGCAGTTCTTC
.	TRBV19	TRBJ1-5	TRBD1	CASLRDRGSNQPQHF	TGTGCCAGCCTCCGGGACAGGGGTAGCAATCAGCCCCAGCATTTT
.	TRBV11-3	TRBJ1-6	TRBD1	CASSLANRDRGEDNSPLHF	TGTGCCAGCAGCTTAGCTAACCGGGACAGGGGCGAAGATAATTCACCCCTCCACTTT
few	TRBV7-2	TRBJ2-3	TRBD2	CASSFQSRLATQYF	TGTGCCAGCAGCTTTCAATCCCGACTAGCCACGCAGTATTTT
.	TRBV6-5	TRBJ2-3	.	CASSYGGATDTQYF	TGTGCCAGCAGTTACGGGGGGGCCACAGATACGCAGTATTTT
.	TRBV12-3/TRBV12-4	TRBJ2-2	.	CASRDTNVGELFF	TGTGCCAGCAGGGACACTAATGTCGGGGAGCTGTTTTTT
.	TRBV18	TRBJ2-5	.	CASSPVTAAQETQYF	TGTGCCAGCTCACCAGTGACAGCTGCCCAAGAGACCCAGTACTTC
.	TRBV12-3/TRBV12-4	TRBJ1-1	.	CASSLVEGTEAFF	TGTGCCAGCAGTTTAGTCGAGGGTACTGAAGCTTTCTTT
.	TRBV24-1	TRBJ2-6	.	CATSQGSGANVLTF	TGTGCCACCAGCCAGGGCTCTGGGGCCAACGTCCTGACTTTC
.	TRBV19	TRBJ2-2	.	CASSPGTVTGELFF	TGTGCCAGTAGTCCCGGGACTGTCACCGGGGAGCTGTTTTTT
.	TRBV7-6	TRBJ2-5	.	CASRNSLANQETQYF	TGTGCCAGCAGAAACTCCCTTGCGAACCAAGAGACCCAGTACTTC
.	TRBV19	TRBJ1-1	TRBD1	CAAREGAGEAFF	TGTGCCGCCCGGGAGGGGGCGGGTGAAGCTTTCTTT
once	TRBV7-6	TRBJ1-4	TRBD1	CASSLAGTGREKLFF	TGTGCCAGCAGCTTAGCTGGGACAGGGCGCGAAAAACTGTTTTTT